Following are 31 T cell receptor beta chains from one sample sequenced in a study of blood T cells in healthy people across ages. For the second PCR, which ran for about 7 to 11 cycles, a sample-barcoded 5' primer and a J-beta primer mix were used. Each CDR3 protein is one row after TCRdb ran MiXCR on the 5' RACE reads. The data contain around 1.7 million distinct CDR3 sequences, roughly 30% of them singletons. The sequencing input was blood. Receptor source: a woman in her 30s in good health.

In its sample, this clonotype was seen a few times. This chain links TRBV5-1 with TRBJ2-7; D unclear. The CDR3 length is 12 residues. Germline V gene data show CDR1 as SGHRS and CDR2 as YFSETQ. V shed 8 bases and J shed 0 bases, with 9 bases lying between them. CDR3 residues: CARGSGSYEQYF. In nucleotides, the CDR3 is TGCGCCAGGGGTTCGGGCTCCTACGAGCAGTACTTC.

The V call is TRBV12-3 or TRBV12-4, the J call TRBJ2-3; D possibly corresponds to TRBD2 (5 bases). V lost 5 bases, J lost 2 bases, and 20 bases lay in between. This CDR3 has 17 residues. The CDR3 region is CASSNPGRFGYTDTQYF. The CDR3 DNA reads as TGTGCCAGCAGTAACCCGGGAAGATTCGGATACACAGATACGCAGTATTTT.

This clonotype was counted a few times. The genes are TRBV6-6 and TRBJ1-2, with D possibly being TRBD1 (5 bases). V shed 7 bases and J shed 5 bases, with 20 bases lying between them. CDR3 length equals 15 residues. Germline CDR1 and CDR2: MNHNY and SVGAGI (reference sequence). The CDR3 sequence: CASNFLGVSGYGYTF. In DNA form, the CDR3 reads TGTGCCAGCAACTTTCTAGGGGTTTCGGGGTATGGCTACACCTTC.

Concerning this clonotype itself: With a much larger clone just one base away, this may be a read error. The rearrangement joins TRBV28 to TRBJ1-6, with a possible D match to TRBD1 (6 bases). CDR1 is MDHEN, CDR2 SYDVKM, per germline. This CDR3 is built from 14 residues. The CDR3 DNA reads TGTGCCGGCAGTTTATCGAGGGGGAGCTCACCCCTCCACTTT. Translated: CAGSLSRGSSPLHF.

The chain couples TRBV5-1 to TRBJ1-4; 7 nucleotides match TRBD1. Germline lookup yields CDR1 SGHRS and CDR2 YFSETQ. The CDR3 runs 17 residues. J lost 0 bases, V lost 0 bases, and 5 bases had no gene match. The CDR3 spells CASSLGTGGATNEKLFF. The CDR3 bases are TGCGCCAGCAGCTTGGGGACAGGTGGAGCAACTAATGAAAAACTGTTTTTT. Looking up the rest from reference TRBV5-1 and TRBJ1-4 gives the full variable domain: KAGVTQTPRYLIKTRGQQVTLSCSPISGHRSVSWYQQTPGQGLQFLFEYFSETQRNKGNFPGRFSGRQFSNSRSEMNVSTLELGDSALYLCASSLGTGGATNEKLFFGSGTQLSVL.

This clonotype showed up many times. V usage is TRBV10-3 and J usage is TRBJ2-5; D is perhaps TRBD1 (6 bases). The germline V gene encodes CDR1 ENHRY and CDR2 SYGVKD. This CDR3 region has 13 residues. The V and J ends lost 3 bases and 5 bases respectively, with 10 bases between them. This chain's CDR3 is CAISDQGPETQYF. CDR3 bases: TGTGCCATCAGTGATCAGGGGCCGGAGACCCAGTACTTC.

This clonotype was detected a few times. The CDR3, as DNA: TGTGCCAGCAGTTTTCGGGGGCGTAGCATGGTGTACGAGCAGTACTTC. Translated: CASSFRGRSMVYEQYF. The chain employs TRBV27 and TRBJ2-7; possibly TRBD1 or TRBD2 for D (6 bases each). With 3 bases removed from V and 4 bases from J, the gap between germline ends came to 19 bases. The CDR3 is 16 residues long. Germline V gene sequence: CDR1 MNHEY, CDR2 SMNVEV (reference sequence).

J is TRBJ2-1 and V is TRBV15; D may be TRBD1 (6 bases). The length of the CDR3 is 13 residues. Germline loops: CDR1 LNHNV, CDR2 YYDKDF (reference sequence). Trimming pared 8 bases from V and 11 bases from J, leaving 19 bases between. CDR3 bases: TGTGCCACCGCCATGGGACACACTGATAAGCAGTTCTTC. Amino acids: CATAMGHTDKQFF.

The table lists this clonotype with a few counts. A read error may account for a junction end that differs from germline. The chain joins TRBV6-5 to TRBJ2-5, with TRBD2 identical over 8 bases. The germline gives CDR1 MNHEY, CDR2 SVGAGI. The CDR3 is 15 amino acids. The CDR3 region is CASSYSKRGSETQYF. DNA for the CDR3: TGTGCTAGCAGTTACTCGAAGCGGGGGTCGGAGACCCAGTACTTC.

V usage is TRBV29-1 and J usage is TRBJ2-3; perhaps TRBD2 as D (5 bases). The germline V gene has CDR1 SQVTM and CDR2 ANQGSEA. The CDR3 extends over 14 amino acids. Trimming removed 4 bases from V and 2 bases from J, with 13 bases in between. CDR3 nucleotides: TGCAGCGTTGTTCGAGGGCAGACCACAGATACGCAGTATTTT. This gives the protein CSVVRGQTTDTQYF.

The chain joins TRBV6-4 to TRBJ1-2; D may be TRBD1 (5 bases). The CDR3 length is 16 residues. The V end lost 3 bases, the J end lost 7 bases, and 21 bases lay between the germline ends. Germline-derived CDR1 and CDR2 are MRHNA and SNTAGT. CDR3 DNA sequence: TGTGCCAGCAGTGAGCCCTGGGACCGGTCCCCGGCTGGCTACACCTTC. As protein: CASSEPWDRSPAGYTF.

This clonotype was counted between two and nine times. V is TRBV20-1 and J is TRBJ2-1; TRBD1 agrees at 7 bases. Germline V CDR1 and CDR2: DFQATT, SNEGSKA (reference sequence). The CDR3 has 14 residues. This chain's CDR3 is CSTRQGSSYNEQFF. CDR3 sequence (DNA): TGCAGCACTAGACAGGGTAGCTCCTACAATGAGCAGTTCTTC.

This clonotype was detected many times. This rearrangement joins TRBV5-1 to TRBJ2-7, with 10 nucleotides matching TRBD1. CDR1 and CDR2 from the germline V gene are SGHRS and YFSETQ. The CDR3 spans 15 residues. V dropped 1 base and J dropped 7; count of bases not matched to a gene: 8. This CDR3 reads CASSLQMDRGGEQYF. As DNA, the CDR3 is TGCGCCAGCAGCTTGCAGATGGACAGGGGGGGAGAGCAGTACTTC. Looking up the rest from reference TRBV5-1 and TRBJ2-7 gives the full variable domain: KAGVTQTPRYLIKTRGQQVTLSCSPISGHRSVSWYQQTPGQGLQFLFEYFSETQRNKGNFPGRFSGRQFSNSRSEMNVSTLELGDSALYLCASSLQMDRGGEQYFGPGTRLTVT.

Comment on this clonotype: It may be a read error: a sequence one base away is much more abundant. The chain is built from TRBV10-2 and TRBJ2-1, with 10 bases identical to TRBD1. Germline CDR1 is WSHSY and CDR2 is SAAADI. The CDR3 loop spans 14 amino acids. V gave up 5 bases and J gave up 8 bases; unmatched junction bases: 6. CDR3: CASSRGQGKDEQFF. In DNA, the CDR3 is TGCGCCAGCAGTCGGGGACAGGGGAAGGATGAGCAGTTCTTC.

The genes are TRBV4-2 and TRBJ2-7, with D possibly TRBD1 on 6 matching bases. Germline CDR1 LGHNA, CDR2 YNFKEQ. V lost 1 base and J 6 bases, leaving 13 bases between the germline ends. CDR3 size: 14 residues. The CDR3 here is CASSQGNEGGEQYF. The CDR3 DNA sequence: TGTGCCAGCAGCCAAGGAAACGAAGGGGGCGAGCAGTACTTC.

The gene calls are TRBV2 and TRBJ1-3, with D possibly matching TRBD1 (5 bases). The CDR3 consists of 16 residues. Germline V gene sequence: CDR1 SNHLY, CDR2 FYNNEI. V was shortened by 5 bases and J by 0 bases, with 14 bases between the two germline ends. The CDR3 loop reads CASSLLRTSSGNTIYF. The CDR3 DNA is TGTGCCAGCAGTCTCCTCCGGACAAGCTCTGGAAACACCATATATTTT. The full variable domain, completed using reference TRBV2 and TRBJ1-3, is EPEVTQTPSHQVTQMGQEVILRCVPISNHLYFYWYRQILGQKVEFLVSFYNNEISEKSEIFDDQFSVERPDGSNFTLKIRSTKLEDSAMYFCASSLLRTSSGNTIYFGEGSWLTVV.

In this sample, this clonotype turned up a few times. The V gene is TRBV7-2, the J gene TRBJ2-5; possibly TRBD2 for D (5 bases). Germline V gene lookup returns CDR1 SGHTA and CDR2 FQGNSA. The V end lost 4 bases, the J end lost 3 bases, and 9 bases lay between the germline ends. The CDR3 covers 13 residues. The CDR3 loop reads CASSSGVKETQYF. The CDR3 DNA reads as TGTGCCAGCAGCTCCGGGGTTAAAGAGACCCAGTACTTC.

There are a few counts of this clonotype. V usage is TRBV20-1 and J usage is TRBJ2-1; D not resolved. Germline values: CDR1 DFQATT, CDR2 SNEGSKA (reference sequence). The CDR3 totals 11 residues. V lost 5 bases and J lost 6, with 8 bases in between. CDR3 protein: CSAGISNEQFF. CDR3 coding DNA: TGCAGTGCTGGGATTTCCAATGAGCAGTTCTTC.

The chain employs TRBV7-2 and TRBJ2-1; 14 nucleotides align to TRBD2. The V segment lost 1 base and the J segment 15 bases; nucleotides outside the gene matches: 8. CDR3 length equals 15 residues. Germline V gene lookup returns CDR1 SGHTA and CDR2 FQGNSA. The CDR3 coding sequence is TGTGCCAGCAGCTTAGGGTCCGGGACTAGCGGGAGAGGGTTCTTC. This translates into CASSLGSGTSGRGFF.

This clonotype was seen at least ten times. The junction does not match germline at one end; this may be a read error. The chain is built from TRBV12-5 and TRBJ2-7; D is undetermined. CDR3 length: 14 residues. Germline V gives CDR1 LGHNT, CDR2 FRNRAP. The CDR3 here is CASGLVRKSYEQYF. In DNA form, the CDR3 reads TGTGCCAGTGGTTTGGTACGTAAGTCCTACGAGCAGTACTTC.

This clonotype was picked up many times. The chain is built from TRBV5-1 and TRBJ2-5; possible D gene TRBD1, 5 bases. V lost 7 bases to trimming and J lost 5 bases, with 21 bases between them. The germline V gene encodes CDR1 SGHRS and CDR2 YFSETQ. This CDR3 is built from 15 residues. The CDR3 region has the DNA TGCGCCAGCTCTTTTGCGACAGATGAACCGGAGACCCAGTACTTC. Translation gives CASSFATDEPETQYF. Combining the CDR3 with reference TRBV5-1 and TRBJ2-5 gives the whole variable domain KAGVTQTPRYLIKTRGQQVTLSCSPISGHRSVSWYQQTPGQGLQFLFEYFSETQRNKGNFPGRFSGRQFSNSRSEMNVSTLELGDSALYLCASSFATDEPETQYFGPGTRLLVL.

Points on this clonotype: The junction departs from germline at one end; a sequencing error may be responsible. CDR3 residues: CASSLVGSSCEQYF. CDR3 sequence (DNA): TGTGCCAGCAGCTTAGTGGGCAGCTCCTGCGAGCAGTACTTC. V gene TRBV7-9 combines with J gene TRBJ2-7; no firm D call. CDR3 length: 14 amino acids. Germline CDR1 and CDR2: SEHNR and FQNEAQ (reference sequence). The full variable domain, rest sourced from reference TRBV7-9 and TRBJ2-7, is DTGVSQNPRHKITKRGQNVTFRCDPISEHNRLYWYRQTLGQGPEFLTYFQNEAQLEKSRLLSDRFSAERPKGSFSTLEIQRTEQGDSAMYLCASSLVGSSCEQYFGPGTRLTVT.

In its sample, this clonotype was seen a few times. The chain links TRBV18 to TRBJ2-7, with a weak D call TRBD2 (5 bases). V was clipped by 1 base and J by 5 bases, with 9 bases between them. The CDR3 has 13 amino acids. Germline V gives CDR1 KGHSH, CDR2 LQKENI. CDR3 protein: CASSPRMRDEQYF. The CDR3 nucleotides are TGTGCCAGCTCACCACGAATGAGGGACGAGCAGTACTTC.

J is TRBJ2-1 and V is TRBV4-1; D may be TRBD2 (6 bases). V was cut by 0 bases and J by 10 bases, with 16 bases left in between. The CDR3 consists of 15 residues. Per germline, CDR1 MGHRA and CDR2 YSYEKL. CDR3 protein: CASSQDHLAPNEQFF. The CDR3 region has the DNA TGCGCCAGCAGCCAAGATCATCTAGCGCCGAACGAGCAGTTCTTC.

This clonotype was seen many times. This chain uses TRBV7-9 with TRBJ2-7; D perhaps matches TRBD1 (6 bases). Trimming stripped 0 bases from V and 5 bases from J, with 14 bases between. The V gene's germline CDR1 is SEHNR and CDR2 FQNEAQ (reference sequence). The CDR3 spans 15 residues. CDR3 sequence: CASSLARGTLDEQYF. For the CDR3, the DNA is TGTGCCAGCAGCTTAGCGAGGGGGACGCTCGACGAGCAGTACTTC.

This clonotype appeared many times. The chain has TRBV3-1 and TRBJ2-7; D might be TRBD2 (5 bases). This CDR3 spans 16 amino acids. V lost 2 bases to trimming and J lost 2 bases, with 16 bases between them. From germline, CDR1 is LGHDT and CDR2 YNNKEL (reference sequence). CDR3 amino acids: CASSQTVLARTYEQYF. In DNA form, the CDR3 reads TGTGCCAGCAGCCAAACGGTATTAGCGAGGACCTACGAGCAGTACTTC.

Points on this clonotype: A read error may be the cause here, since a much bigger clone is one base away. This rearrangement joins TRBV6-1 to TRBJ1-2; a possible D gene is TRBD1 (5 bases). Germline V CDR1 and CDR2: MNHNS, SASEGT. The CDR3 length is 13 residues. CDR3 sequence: CASRAGMVNGCTF. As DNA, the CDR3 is TGTGCCAGCAGGGCAGGGATGGTCAATGGCTGCACCTTC.

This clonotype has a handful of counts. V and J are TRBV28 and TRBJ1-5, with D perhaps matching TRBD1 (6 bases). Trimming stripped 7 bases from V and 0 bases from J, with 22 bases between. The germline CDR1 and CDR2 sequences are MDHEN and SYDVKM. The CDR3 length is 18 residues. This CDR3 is CASNMPYSRGVSNQPQHF. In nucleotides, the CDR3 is TGTGCCAGCAACATGCCATACTCCAGGGGCGTTAGCAATCAGCCCCAGCATTTT. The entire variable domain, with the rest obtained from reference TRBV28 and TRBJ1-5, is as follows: DVKVTQSSRYLVKRTGEKVFLECVQDMDHENMFWYRQDPGLGLRLIYFSYDVKMKEKGDIPEGYSVSREKKERFSLILESASTNQTSMYLCASNMPYSRGVSNQPQHFGDGTRLSIL.

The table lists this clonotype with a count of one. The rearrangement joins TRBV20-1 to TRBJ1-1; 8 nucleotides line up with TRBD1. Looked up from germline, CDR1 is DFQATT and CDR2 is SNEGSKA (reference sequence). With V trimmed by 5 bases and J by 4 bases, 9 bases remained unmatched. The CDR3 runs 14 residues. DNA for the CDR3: TGCAGTGCTGGGGCAGGGGGCGCGGTCACTGAAGCTTTCTTT. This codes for CSAGAGGAVTEAFF.

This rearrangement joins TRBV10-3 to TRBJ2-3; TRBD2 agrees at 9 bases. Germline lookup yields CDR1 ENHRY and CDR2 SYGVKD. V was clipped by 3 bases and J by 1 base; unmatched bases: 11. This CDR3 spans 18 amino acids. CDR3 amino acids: CAISEPGLAVYGTDTQYF. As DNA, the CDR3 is TGTGCCATCAGTGAACCGGGACTAGCCGTCTACGGCACAGATACGCAGTATTTT.

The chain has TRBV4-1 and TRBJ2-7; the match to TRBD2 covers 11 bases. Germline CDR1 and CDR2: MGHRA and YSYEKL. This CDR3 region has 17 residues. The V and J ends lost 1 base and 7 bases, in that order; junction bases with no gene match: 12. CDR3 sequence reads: CASSQGPLAGGINEQYF. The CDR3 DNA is TGCGCCAGCAGCCAAGGCCCCCTAGCGGGGGGCATCAATGAGCAGTACTTC.